The 4 T cell receptor beta chains presented below share a single source sample, sequenced in a study of T-cell reconstitution after alpha-beta-depleted transplantation in children. During its preparation, the TCRbeta library received unique molecular identifiers. Via MiXCR, TCRdb re-called the PCR reads, giving one row per CDR3 protein. The repertoire holds roughly 500,000 distinct CDR3 sequences, with about 10% as singletons. Sequences were derived from PBMCs, sampled before TCRalphabeta/CD19-depleted stem cell transplant. The receptor set was obtained from a child between 2 and 9 years old with inherited bone marrow failure, due to receive a stem cell transplant.

This clonotype was seen many times. One end of the junction fails to match germline, which may point to a read error. V is TRBV7-7 and J is TRBJ2-3, with a possible D match to TRBD2 (5 bases). The CDR3 has 14 amino acids. CDR1 and CDR2 from the germline V gene are SSHAT and FNYEAQ (reference sequence). The CDR3 loop is CASSQSGTTDTQYF. As DNA, the CDR3 is TGTGCTAGCAGCCAAAGCGGAACCACAGATACGCAGTATTTT. Looking up the rest from reference TRBV7-7 and TRBJ2-3 gives the full variable domain: GAGVSQSPRYKVTKRGQDVTLRCDPISSHATLYWYQQALGQGPEFLTYFNYEAQPDKSGLPSDRFSAERPEGSISTLTIQRTEQRDSAMYRCASSQSGTTDTQYFGPGTRLTVL.

This clonotype occurred many times. The chain combines TRBV11-2 with TRBJ1-2; no firm D call. The length of the CDR3 is 14 residues. With 1 base removed from V and 4 bases from J, the gap between germline ends came to 10 bases. In germline, CDR1 is SGHAT, CDR2 FQNNGV. The CDR3 coding sequence is TGTGCCAGCAGCTTAGTAGGGAACCTCTATGGCTACACCTTC. Encoded protein: CASSLVGNLYGYTF.

This clonotype occurred many times. The chain has TRBV12-3 or TRBV12-4 and TRBJ2-2; D is unresolved. The germline V and J ends were trimmed by 3 bases and 4 bases, with 6 bases remaining between them. This CDR3 comprises 13 residues. The CDR3 reads CASSFTTTGELFF. CDR3 DNA: TGTGCCAGCAGTTTCACTACCACCGGGGAGCTGTTTTTT.

This clonotype was counted only a few times. This chain links TRBV30 with TRBJ1-1; D is uncertain. The germline CDR1 and CDR2 sequences are GTSNPN and SVGIG (reference sequence). The CDR3 extends over 11 amino acids. Trimming pared 4 bases from V and 7 bases from J, leaving 10 bases between. CDR3 protein: CAWNGPSEAFF. The CDR3 DNA reads TGTGCCTGGAATGGGCCTAGTGAAGCTTTCTTT. Complete variable domain (other parts from reference TRBV30 and TRBJ1-1): SQTIHQWPATLVQPVGSPLSLECTVEGTSNPNLYWYRQAAGRGLQLLFYSVGIGQISSEVPQNLSASRPQDRQFILSSKKLLLSDSGFYLCAWNGPSEAFFGQGTRLTVV.